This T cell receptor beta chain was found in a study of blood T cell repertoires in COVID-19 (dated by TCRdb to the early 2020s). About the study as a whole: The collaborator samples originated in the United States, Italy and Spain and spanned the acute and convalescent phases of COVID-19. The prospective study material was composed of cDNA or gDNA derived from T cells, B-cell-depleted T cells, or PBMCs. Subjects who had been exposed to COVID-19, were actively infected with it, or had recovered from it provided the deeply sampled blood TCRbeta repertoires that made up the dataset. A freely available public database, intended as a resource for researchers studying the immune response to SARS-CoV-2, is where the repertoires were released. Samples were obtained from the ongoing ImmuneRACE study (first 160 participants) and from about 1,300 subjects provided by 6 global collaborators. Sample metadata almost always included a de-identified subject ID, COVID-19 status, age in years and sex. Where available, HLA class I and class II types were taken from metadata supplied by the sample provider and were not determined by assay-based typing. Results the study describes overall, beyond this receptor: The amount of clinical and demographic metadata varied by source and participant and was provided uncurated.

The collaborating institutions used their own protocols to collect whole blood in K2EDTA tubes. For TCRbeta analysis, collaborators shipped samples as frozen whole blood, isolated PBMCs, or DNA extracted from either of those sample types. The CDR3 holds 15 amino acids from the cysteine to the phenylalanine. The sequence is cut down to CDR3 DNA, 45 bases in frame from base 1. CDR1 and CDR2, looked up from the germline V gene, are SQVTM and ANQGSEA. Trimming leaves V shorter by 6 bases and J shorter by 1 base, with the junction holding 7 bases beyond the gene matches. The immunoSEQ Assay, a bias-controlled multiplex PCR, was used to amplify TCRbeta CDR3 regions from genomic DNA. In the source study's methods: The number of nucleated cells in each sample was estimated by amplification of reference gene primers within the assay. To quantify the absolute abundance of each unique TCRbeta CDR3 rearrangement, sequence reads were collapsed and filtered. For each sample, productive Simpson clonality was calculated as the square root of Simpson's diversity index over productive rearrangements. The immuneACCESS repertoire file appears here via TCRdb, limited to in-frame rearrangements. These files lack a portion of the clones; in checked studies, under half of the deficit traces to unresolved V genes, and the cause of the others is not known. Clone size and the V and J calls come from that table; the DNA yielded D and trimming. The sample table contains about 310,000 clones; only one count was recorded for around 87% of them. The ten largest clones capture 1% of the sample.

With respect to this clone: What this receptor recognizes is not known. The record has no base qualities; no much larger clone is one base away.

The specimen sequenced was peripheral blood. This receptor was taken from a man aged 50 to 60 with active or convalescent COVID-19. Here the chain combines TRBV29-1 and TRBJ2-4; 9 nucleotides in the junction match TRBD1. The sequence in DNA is TGCAGCGTGTCGACAGGGGGTTCGGCCAAAAACATTCAGTACTTC. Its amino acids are CSVSTGGSAKNIQYF.